Listed below are T cell receptor beta chains from one sample, sequenced in a study of blood T cell repertoires in COVID-19. TCRdb keeps only in-frame clones here, not all; method: immunoSEQ multiplex PCR. Of 110,000 or so clones listed, 70% to 90% are singletons. The sample taken for sequencing was peripheral blood. The receptors come from a human donor in a cohort sampled during active COVID-19. CDR3s include the opening cysteine and the closing phenylalanine or tryptophan. Each record gives: V gene, J gene, CDR3 protein.

TRBV19	TRBJ2-7	CASSFRTGVGYEQYF
TRBV13	TRBJ2-7	CASSLYISRQGAYEQYF
TRBV7-2	TRBJ1-2	CASSPEGFYGYTF
TRBV7-2	TRBJ1-1	CASSLEAIITEAFF
TRBV10-3	TRBJ2-3	CAISGGGLFTDTQYF
TRBV9	TRBJ2-1	CASTRSGGWNEQFF
TRBV7-2	TRBJ1-3	CASSLYSNTIYF
TRBV4-1	TRBJ2-1	CASSHRQGSNEQFF
TRBV7-2	TRBJ2-1	CASSTTGTSGSHEQFF
TRBV2	TRBJ2-1	CASSGYRGTEQFF
TRBV6-6	TRBJ1-5	CASSYRQGTSQPQHF
TRBV7-2	TRBJ2-3	CASSRLASSTDTQYF
TRBV28	TRBJ2-3	CASTSTKRPDTQYF
TRBV4-3	TRBJ2-3	CASSQDRRGSTDTQYF
TRBV28	TRBJ2-1	CSTKGQGYNEQFF
TRBV6-2/TRBV6-3	TRBJ2-2	CASSQGTGRSYRDTGELFF
TRBV6-5	TRBJ2-3	CASSYGYPRTDTQYF
TRBV6-5	TRBJ2-5	CASRRTSGSQETQYF
TRBV7-9	TRBJ2-3	CASSGRSSSDTQYF
TRBV7-7	TRBJ2-7	CASSIDMLTSYEQYF
TRBV27	TRBJ1-6	CASSYQGNNSPLHF
TRBV7-9	TRBJ1-3	CASSLVPTGSGNTIYF
TRBV18	TRBJ2-5	CASSPISRAETQYF
TRBV25-1	TRBJ2-5	CASSEWTGEQETQYF
TRBV5-6	TRBJ2-1	CASSLRGLPSTYNEQFF
TRBV6-5	TRBJ1-4	CASWEEKLFF
TRBV10-3	TRBJ2-3	CAIKTSGQSTDTQYF
TRBV20-1	TRBJ2-3	CSASSTRGRSDTQYF
TRBV3-1/TRBV3-2	TRBJ2-6	CASSQQGAPGANVLTF
TRBV5-4	TRBJ2-7	CASSPGAGGPTYEQYF
TRBV12-3/TRBV12-4	TRBJ1-2	CASSYRQGYGYTF
TRBV5-4	TRBJ2-7	CASSLDTDSYEQYF
TRBV28	TRBJ1-2	CASSSPPGDRGLWYTF
TRBV2	TRBJ2-7	CASRMDTLPSYEQYF
TRBV6-4	TRBJ2-2	CASKPGLNTGELFF
TRBV19	TRBJ2-7	CASSRGMLSYEQYF
TRBV4-1	TRBJ2-1	CASSQRGLAGGREQFF
TRBV11-2	TRBJ1-2	CASSLSRGIYGYTF
TRBV7-2	TRBJ2-3	CASSLDSVTDTQYF
TRBV3-1/TRBV3-2	TRBJ2-7	CASSQGFRGYEQYF
TRBV12-3/TRBV12-4	TRBJ2-3	CASSFSRPVQYF
TRBV24-1	TRBJ1-6	CATQTGNNSPLHF
TRBV5-1	TRBJ2-2	CASSPAGGRNTGELFF